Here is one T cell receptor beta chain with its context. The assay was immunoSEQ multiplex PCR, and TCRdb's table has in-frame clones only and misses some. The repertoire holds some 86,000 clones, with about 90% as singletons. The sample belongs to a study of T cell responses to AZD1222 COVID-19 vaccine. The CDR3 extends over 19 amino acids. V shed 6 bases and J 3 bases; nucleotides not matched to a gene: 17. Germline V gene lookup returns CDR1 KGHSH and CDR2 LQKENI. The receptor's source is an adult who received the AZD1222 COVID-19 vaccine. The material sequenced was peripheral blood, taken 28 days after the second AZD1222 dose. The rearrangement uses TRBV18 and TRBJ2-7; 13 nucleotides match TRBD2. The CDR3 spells CASSTKLAGGLFPIYEQYF. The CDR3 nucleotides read TGTGCCAGCTCCACAAAACTAGCGGGAGGGCTCTTTCCGATCTACGAGCAGTACTTC. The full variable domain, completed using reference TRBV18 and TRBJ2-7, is NAGVMQNPRHLVRRRGQEARLRCSPMKGHSHVYWYRQLPEEGLKFMVYLQKENIIDESGMPKERFSAEFPKEGPSILRIQQVVRGDSAAYFCASSTKLAGGLFPIYEQYFGPGTRLTVT.